Given below is one T cell receptor (beta chain) in context. This sample is part of a study of blood T cell repertoires in COVID-19. Data came from immunoSEQ multiplex PCR; TCRdb stores just in-frame clones and leaves some out. Among roughly 190,000 clones listed, roughly 83% were seen once. Cohort 3 donors counted as recovered after two negative PCRs, clearance, or resolved symptoms. The TCR originated in a young woman who had recovered from COVID-19. Input material: PBMCs or T cells enriched from blood (not recorded which).

The CDR3 protein is CAWSRASGDNEQFF. The CDR3 bases are TGTGCCTGGAGTAGGGCTAGCGGGGACAATGAGCAGTTCTTC. This rearrangement joins TRBV30 to TRBJ2-1, with 9 bases identical to TRBD2. V lost 2 bases and J lost 5; bases outside the gene matches: 4. CDR1 and CDR2 (germline): GTSNPN, SVGIG (reference sequence). The CDR3 has 14 amino acids.